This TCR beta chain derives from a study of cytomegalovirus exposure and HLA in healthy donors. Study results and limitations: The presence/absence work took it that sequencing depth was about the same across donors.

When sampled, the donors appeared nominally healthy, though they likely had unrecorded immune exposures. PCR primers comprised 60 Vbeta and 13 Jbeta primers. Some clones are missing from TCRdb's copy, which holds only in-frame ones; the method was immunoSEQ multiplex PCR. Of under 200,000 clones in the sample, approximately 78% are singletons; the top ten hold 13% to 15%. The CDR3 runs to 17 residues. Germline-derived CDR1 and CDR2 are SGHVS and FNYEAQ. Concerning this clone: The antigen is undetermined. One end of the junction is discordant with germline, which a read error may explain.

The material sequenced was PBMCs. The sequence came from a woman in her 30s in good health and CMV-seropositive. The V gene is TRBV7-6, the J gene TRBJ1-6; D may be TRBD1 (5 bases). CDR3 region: CANSLEFQGQGNSPLHF. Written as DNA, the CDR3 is TGTGCCAACAGCTTAGAGTTTCAAGGGCAGGGCAATTCACCCCTCCACTTT.